The rows below give T cell receptor beta chains drawn from one sample of a study of T cells in localized non-small cell lung cancer. Libraries were prepared by immunoSEQ multiplex PCR; TCRdb keeps only in-frame clonotypes and omits some of them. The data hold 25,000 to 30,000 clones, with 70% to 90% observed a single time. Sequencing used peripheral blood, obtained before any cancer treatment. These receptors were obtained from a woman aged 18 to 55 with stage I lung adenocarcinoma. The CDR3 runs from the conserved cysteine through the conserved F or W. D genes are given only for firm matches. Part of the rows lack a size; the others show once, few, many or a class for expanded clones.

NA | NA | TRBJ2-7 | 13 | TRBV10-3 | TGTGCCATCAGTGAGTTGAAGGGTGGAGAGCAGTACTTC | CAISELKGGEQYF
NA | NA | TRBJ2-7 | 12 | TRBV6-8 | TGTGCCAGCAGTTACTCTTCAGCCGAGCAGTACTTC | CASSYSSAEQYF
NA | once | TRBJ2-5 | 13 | TRBV5-1 | TGCGCCAGCAGACCTAGCGCCCAAGAGACCCAGTACTTC | CASRPSAQETQYF
NA | NA | TRBJ2-7 | 17 | TRBV27 | TGTGCCAGCAGTTTGGTAGGGACTCCGGGGAGTATCCACGAGCAGTACTTC | CASSLVGTPGSIHEQYF
NA | NA | TRBJ1-1 | 14 | TRBV11-2 | TGTGCCAGCAGCTTAGGCGGGGGCCACACTGAAGCTTTCTTT | CASSLGGGHTEAFF
NA | NA | TRBJ1-2 | 15 | TRBV28 | TGTGCCAGCAGGACCTCGGGGACCGACCGCTATGGCTACACCTTC | CASRTSGTDRYGYTF
NA | NA | TRBJ1-2 | 14 | TRBV5-5 | TGTGCCAGCAGCTTGGAGGCAGCTAACTATGGCTACACCTTC | CASSLEAANYGYTF
TRBD1 | few | TRBJ2-7 | 12 | TRBV27 | TGTGCCAGCAAGACAGGGTCCTACGAGCAGTACTTC | CASKTGSYEQYF
NA | NA | TRBJ2-7 | 12 | TRBV5-8 | TGTGCCAGCAGCTTGACAACCTACGAGCAGTACTTC | CASSLTTYEQYF
NA | few | TRBJ2-6 | 15 | TRBV7-3 | TGTGCCAGCAGCAAAGACAGCTCTGGGGCCAACGTCCTGACTTTC | CASSKDSSGANVLTF
NA | NA | TRBJ2-3 | 15 | TRBV7-9 | TGTGCCAGCAGCTTATTAGGTGGAGGAAGTGATACGCAGTATTTT | CASSLLGGGSDTQYF
NA | NA | TRBJ2-2 | 17 | TRBV11-3 | TGTGCCAGCAGCTACGAGAGGGTTTTGTCCTACACCGGGGAGCTGTTTTTT | CASSYERVLSYTGELFF
NA | NA | TRBJ1-1 | 14 | TRBV6-6 | TGTGCCAGCAGTCGACAGGTCACGAACACTGAAGCTTTCTTT | CASSRQVTNTEAFF
NA | NA | TRBJ1-2 | 13 | TRBV6-6 | TGTGCCTCGCGAGGAGCCTCACTCTATGGCTACACCTTC | CASRGASLYGYTF
TRBD2 | NA | TRBJ2-1 | 16 | TRBV14 | TGTGCCAGCAGCTTCCCCGGGACTAGCGGGAGTAATGAGCAGTTCTTC | CASSFPGTSGSNEQFF
TRBD2 | NA | TRBJ2-2 | 16 | TRBV5-1 | TGCGCCAGCAGCTCCGTAGCGGGGAAAAACACCGGGGAGCTGTTTTTT | CASSSVAGKNTGELFF
NA | NA | TRBJ1-2 | 13 | TRBV28 | TGTGCCAGCACAATAAGTCTCGACTATGGCTACACCTTC | CASTISLDYGYTF
NA | NA | TRBJ1-4 | 14 | TRBV2 | TGTGCCAGCAGTGATCCCGACAGGCTTGAAAAACTGTTTTTT | CASSDPDRLEKLFF
NA | NA | TRBJ2-1 | 16 | TRBV7-6 | TGTGCCAGCAGCCAAGGTCCCACAGGGTCCTACAATGAGCAGTTCTTC | CASSQGPTGSYNEQFF
NA | NA | TRBJ1-2 | 12 | TRBV25-1 | TGTGCCAGCAGTCGGACAGCCTCTGGCTACACCTTC | CASSRTASGYTF
TRBD1 | NA | TRBJ2-3 | 16 | TRBV19 | TGTGCCAGTAGTACCAGGACAGGGACTAGCACAGATACGCAGTATTTT | CASSTRTGTSTDTQYF
NA | NA | TRBJ1-5 | 15 | TRBV7-9 | TGTGCCAGCAGCTTTGGGGGGCCCGGGGATCAGCCCCAGCATTTT | CASSFGGPGDQPQHF
TRBD2 | once | TRBJ2-7 | 16 | TRBV6-6 | TGTGCCAGCAGTTATTCCGCGGCTAGCGGTTCCTACGAGCAGTACTTC | CASSYSAASGSYEQYF
NA | NA | TRBJ2-1 | 14 | TRBV6-6 | TGTGCCAGCAGTTACTCGAACCGGTACAATGAGCAGTTCTTC | CASSYSNRYNEQFF
NA | NA | TRBJ1-1 | 15 | TRBV11-2 | TGTGCCAGCAGCTGGGCGGTGGGGGTTAACACTGAAGCTTTCTTT | CASSWAVGVNTEAFF
NA | NA | TRBJ1-5 | 16 | TRBV4-3 | TGCGCCAGCAGCCAATGGGTTGGAGGGAGGCATCAGCCCCAGCATTTT | CASSQWVGGRHQPQHF
TRBD1 | NA | TRBJ1-1 | 13 | TRBV7-9 | TGTGCCAGCAGCTACAGGGGTGGCACTGAAGCTTTCTTT | CASSYRGGTEAFF
NA | NA | TRBJ1-4 | 15 | TRBV7-2 | TGTGCCAGCAGCTTCTCTCCGGGAGCTAATGAAAAACTGTTTTTT | CASSFSPGANEKLFF
NA | NA | TRBJ1-2 | 16 | TRBV13 | TGTGCCAGCAGCTTAGGCCTCGGCCAGGGGCGTGAGGGCTACACCTTC | CASSLGLGQGREGYTF
NA | NA | TRBJ1-5 | 14 | TRBV18 | TGTGCCAGCTCACCAGGGTATAGCAATCAGCCCCAGCATTTT | CASSPGYSNQPQHF
NA | NA | TRBJ2-1 | 12 | TRBV7-3 | TGTGCCAGCAGCCGCGGGTACAATGAGCAGTTCTTC | CASSRGYNEQFF
NA | NA | TRBJ2-1 | 14 | TRBV7-2 | TGTGCCAGCAGCTTAACTAGTGTCTACAATGAGCAGTTCTTC | CASSLTSVYNEQFF
NA | NA | TRBJ2-3 | 17 | TRBV9 | TGTGCCAGCAGCGTTTCGGGGACTCCCTTGGGCACAGATACGCAGTATTTT | CASSVSGTPLGTDTQYF
NA | few | TRBJ2-3 | 14 | TRBV4-1 | TGCGCCAGCAGCCCCCTTTTACGTTTAGATACGCAGTATTTT | CASSPLLRLDTQYF
TRBD1 | NA | TRBJ2-5 | 14 | TRBV5-1 | TGCGCCAGCAGCTGGGCAGGGGGCCAGGAGACCCAGTACTTC | CASSWAGGQETQYF
NA | NA | TRBJ2-3 | 13 | TRBV28 | TGTGCCAGCACTCCGGGGGGCATCAATACGCAGTATTTT | CASTPGGINTQYF
TRBD2 | NA | TRBJ2-5 | 13 | TRBV30 | TGTGCCTGGAGTCGGCGGGGGCAAGAGACCCAGTACTTC | CAWSRRGQETQYF
NA | NA | TRBJ2-7 | 16 | TRBV5-1 | TGCGCCAGCAGCCTGAACTTCAGGGTTTCTACCTACGAGCAGTACTTC | CASSLNFRVSTYEQYF
NA | NA | TRBJ1-1 | 15 | TRBV29-1 | TGCAGCGCCTGGACCGGGGGCATAATGAACACTGAAGCTTTCTTT | CSAWTGGIMNTEAFF
NA | few | TRBJ1-1 | 13 | TRBV19 | TGTGCCAGTAGTATTTGGGGGTCCACTGAAGCTTTCTTT | CASSIWGSTEAFF
NA | NA | TRBJ2-7 | 13 | TRBV5-8 | TGTGCCAGCAGCTTGGGACAGCTCTACGAGCAGTACTTC | CASSLGQLYEQYF
TRBD1 | NA | TRBJ1-5 | 15 | TRBV18 | TGTGCCAGCTCACCGGGACAGGTTAGCAATCAGCCCCAGCATTTT | CASSPGQVSNQPQHF
NA | NA | TRBJ1-2 | 14 | TRBV5-4 | TGTGCCAGCCGAGGGGAGGGGCGACATTATGGCTACACCTTC | CASRGEGRHYGYTF
NA | once | TRBJ2-3 | 13 | TRBV29-1 | TGCAGCGTTGATCGGGGTTGGGCAGATACGCAGTATTTT | CSVDRGWADTQYF
NA | NA | TRBJ1-2 | 13 | TRBV2 | TGTGCCAGCAGTGAAGGGGAGCGGTATGGCTACACCTTC | CASSEGERYGYTF